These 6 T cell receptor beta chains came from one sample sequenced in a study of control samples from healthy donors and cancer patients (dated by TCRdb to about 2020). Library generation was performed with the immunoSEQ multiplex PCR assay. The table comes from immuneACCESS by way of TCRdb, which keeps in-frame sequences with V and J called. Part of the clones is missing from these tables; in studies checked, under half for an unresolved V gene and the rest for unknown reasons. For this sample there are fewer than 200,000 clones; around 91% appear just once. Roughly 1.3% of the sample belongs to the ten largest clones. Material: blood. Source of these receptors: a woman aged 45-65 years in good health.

CDR3 bases: TGCGCCAGCAGGGCTACCCTGACAAACGACTTTATTACTGAAGCTTTCTTT. Its translation is CASRATLTNDFITEAFF. The V and J genes are TRBV5-1 and TRBJ1-1, with D hard to call. Germline CDR1 is SGHRS and CDR2 is YFSETQ. There are 17 residues in the CDR3. The V end was cut by 5 bases, the J end by 5 bases, with 25 bases between.

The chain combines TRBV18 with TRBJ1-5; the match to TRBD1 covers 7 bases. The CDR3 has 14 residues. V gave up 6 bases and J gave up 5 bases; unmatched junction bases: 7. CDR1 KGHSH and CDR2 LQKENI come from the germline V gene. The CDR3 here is CASSGQNVDQPQHF. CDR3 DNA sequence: TGTGCCAGCTCGGGACAGAACGTAGATCAGCCCCAGCATTTT.

In DNA, the CDR3 is TGTGCCAGCAGCTTAGAAGGGACGGCAAACACTGAAGCTTTCTTT. It yields the protein CASSLEGTANTEAFF. The rearrangement joins TRBV7-2 to TRBJ1-1, with a weak D call TRBD1 (5 bases). Trimming took 1 base from V and 2 from J, leaving 11 bases between them. CDR3 length: 15 residues. Germline CDR1 reads SGHTA; CDR2 reads FQGNSA.

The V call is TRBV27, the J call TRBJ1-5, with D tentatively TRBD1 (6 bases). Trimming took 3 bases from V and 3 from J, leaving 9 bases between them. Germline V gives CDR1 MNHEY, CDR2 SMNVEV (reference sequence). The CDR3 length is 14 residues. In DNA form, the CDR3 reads TGTGCCAGCAGTTTGGGGGGGCTCAATCAGCCCCAGCATTTT. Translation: CASSLGGLNQPQHF.

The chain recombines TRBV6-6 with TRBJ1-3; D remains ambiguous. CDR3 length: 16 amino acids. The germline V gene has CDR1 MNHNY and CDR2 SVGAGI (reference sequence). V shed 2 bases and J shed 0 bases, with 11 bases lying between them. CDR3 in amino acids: CASSYPLTDSGNTIYF. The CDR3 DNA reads TGTGCCAGCAGTTACCCATTGACCGACTCTGGAAACACCATATATTTT.

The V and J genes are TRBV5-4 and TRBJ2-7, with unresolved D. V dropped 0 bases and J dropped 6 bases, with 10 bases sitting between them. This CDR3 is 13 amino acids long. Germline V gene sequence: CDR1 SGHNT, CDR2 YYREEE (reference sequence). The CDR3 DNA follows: TGTGCCAGCAGCTTGGATCCGGCAGCCGAGCAGTACTTC. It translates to CASSLDPAAEQYF.